This T cell receptor beta chain came from a study of T cells after yellow fever vaccination. Generation of TCR cDNA used 5'RACE template switching (which added a universal primer site and UMIs). TCRdb re-analysed the 5' RACE reads in MiXCR, keeping a single row per CDR3 protein. The table lists approximately 32,000 distinct CDR3 sequences, approximately 4.4% of them singletons. The study, taken as a whole, reports: Detected again after the booster were most primary-vaccination clones, at 95% to 98% CD4 and approximately 90% CD8. Abundant clonotypes from the bulk population could get into FACS-sorted repertoires as contaminants.

The table lists this clonotype with many counts. Its target is unknown. The CDR3 spans 12 residues. V was cut by 3 bases and J by 7 bases, with 6 bases left in between. Germline CDR1 is MNHNS and CDR2 is SASEGT. The rearrangement joins TRBV6-1 to TRBJ2-2; D gene uncertain. Sequenced material: CD8+ T cells sorted from PBMCs, taken 5 days after the yellow fever booster vaccination. This TCR derives from a man aged 25 to 40 who received the YFV17D yellow fever vaccine. CDR3 DNA sequence: TGTGCCAGCAGTGATCTCGACGGGGAGCTGTTTTTT. Translating gives CASSDLDGELFF.